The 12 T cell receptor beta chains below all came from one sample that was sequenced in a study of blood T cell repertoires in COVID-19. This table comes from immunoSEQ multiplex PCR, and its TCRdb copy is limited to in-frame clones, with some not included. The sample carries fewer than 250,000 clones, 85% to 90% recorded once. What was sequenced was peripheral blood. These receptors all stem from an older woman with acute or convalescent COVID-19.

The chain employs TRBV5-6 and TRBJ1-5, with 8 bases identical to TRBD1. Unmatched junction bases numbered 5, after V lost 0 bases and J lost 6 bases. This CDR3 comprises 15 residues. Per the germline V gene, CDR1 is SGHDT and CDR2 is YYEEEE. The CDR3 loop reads CASSLADRGGQPQHF. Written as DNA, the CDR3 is TGTGCCAGCAGCTTGGCCGACAGGGGCGGTCAGCCCCAGCATTTT.

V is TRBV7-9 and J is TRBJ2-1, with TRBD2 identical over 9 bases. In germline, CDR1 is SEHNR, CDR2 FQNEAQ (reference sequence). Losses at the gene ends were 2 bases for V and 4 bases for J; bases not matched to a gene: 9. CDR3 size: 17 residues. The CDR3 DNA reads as TGTGCCAGCAGCTTAATCAGCGGGGGGATGACGTACAATGAGCAGTTCTTC. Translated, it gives CASSLISGGMTYNEQFF.

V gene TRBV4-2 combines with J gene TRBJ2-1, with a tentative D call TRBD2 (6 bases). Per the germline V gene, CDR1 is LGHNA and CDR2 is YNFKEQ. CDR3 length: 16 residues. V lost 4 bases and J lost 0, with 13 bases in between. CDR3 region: CASSRVTGVSYNEQFF. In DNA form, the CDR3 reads TGTGCCAGCAGCCGGGTTACGGGAGTCTCCTACAATGAGCAGTTCTTC.

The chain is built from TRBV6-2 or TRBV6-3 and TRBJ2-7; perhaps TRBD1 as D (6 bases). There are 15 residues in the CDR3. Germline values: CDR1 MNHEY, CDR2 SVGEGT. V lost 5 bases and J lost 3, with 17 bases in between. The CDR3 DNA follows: TGTGCCAGCAGTCACATAACTAGACAGGTCTACGAGCAGTACTTC. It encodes CASSHITRQVYEQYF.

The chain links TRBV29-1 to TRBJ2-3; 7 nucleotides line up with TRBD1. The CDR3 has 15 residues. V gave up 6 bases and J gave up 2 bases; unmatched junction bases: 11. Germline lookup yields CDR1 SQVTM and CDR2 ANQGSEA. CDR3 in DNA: TGCAGCGTGGGGACAGTGAGTACCACCACAGATACGCAGTATTTT. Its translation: CSVGTVSTTTDTQYF.

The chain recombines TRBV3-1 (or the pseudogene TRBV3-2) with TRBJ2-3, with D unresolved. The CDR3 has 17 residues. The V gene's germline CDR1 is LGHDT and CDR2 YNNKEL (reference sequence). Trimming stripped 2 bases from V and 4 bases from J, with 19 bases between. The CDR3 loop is CASSQSRYSRSADTQYF. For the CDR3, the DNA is TGTGCCAGCAGCCAATCCCGGTATTCTCGTTCGGCAGATACGCAGTATTTT.

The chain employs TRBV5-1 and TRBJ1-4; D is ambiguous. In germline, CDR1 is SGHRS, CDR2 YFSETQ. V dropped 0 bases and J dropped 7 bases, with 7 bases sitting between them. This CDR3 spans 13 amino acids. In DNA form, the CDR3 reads TGCGCCAGCAGCTTGGATTTGAGTGAAAAACTGTTTTTT. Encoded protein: CASSLDLSEKLFF.

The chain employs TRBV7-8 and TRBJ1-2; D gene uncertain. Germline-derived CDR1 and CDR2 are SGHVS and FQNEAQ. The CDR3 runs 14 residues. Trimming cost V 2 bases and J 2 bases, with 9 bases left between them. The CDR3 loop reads CASSLFGENYGYTF. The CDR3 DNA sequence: TGTGCCAGCAGCTTATTCGGGGAGAACTATGGCTACACCTTC.

The CDR3 sequence is CASSSSPSGRGGQLFF. The CDR3 DNA follows: TGTGCCAGCAGTTCAAGCCCGTCCGGTCGAGGGGGCCAACTGTTTTTT. The chain uses TRBV28 and TRBJ1-4, with 7 bases matching TRBD1. The CDR3 consists of 16 residues. The J segment lost 12 bases and the V segment lost 4 bases, leaving 17 bases of the junction unmatched. CDR1 is MDHEN and CDR2 is SYDVKM in the germline V gene.

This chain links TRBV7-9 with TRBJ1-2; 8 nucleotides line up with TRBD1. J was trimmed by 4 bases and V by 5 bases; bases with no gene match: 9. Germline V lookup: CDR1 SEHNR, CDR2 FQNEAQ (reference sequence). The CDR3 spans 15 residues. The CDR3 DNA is TGTGCCAGCAGCCCGGACAGGGCCCTCCCCTATGGCTACACCTTC. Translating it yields CASSPDRALPYGYTF.

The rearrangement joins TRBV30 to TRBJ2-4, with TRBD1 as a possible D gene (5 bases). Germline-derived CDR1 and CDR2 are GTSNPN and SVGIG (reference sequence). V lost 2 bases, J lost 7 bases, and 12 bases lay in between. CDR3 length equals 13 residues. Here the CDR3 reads CAWSLQGANIQYF. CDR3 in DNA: TGTGCCTGGAGTCTGCAAGGGGCGAACATTCAGTACTTC.

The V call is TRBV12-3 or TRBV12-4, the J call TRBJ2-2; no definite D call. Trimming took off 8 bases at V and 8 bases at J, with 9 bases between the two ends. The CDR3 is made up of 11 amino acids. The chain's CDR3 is CASAYWGELFF. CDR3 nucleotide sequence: TGTGCCAGCGCCTACTGGGGGGAGCTGTTTTTT.